This passage covers 15 T cell receptor beta chains from one sample sequenced in a study of T cell responses to AZD1222 COVID-19 vaccine. Data came from immunoSEQ multiplex PCR; TCRdb stores just in-frame clones and leaves some out. This sample has 75,000 to 100,000 clones; 65% to 90% occur once, and the top ten carry 5.5% to 7%. The sequences come from peripheral blood, collected on day 0 of AZD1222 vaccination. These receptors were taken from an adult in good health.

CDR3 sequence: CASSTGTGNTGELFF. The DNA of the CDR3 is TGCGCCAGCAGCACCGGGACAGGCAACACCGGGGAGCTGTTTTTT. V gene TRBV5-1 combines with J gene TRBJ2-2; 8 bases fit TRBD1. The trim removed 4 bases at V and 2 bases at J, leaving 4 bases unmatched. The CDR3 contains 15 residues. The germline CDR1 and CDR2 sequences are SGHRS and YFSETQ.

The J gene is TRBJ2-7, the V gene TRBV11-3; no clear D gene. The CDR3 has 13 residues. Trimming left V 5 bases short and J 4 bases short, with 12 bases between. From germline, CDR1 is SGHNT and CDR2 YENEEA. The chain's CDR3 is CASSLKTPYEQYF. CDR3 sequence (DNA): TGTGCCAGCAGCCTAAAGACACCATACGAGCAGTACTTC.

The chain recombines TRBV4-1 with TRBJ1-3, with 7 bases that match TRBD1. Unmatched junction bases numbered 7, after V lost 1 base and J lost 4 bases. This CDR3 is built from 16 residues. Germline loops: CDR1 MGHRA, CDR2 YSYEKL. CDR3 DNA sequence: TGCGCCAGCAGCCAAGCCCCGACAGGGTTCGGAAACACCATATATTTT. This translates into CASSQAPTGFGNTIYF.

This sequence joins TRBV5-1 and TRBJ2-6; D may be TRBD2 (5 bases). The V and J ends lost 2 bases and 0 bases respectively, with 12 bases between them. This CDR3 is 17 amino acids long. Germline values: CDR1 SGHRS, CDR2 YFSETQ. In DNA form, the CDR3 reads TGCGCCAGCAGCTTAGACTATCCAAGCTCTGGGGCCAACGTCCTGACTTTC. Its protein product is CASSLDYPSSGANVLTF.

J is TRBJ1-2 and V is TRBV29-1; D is perhaps TRBD1 (6 bases). The germline V gene encodes CDR1 SQVTM and CDR2 ANQGSEA. The germline V and J ends were trimmed by 6 bases and 0 bases, with 11 bases remaining between them. There are 13 residues in the CDR3. The CDR3 spells CSVRTDTNYGYTF. The CDR3 nucleotides read TGCAGCGTACGGACAGACACTAACTATGGCTACACCTTC. The variable domain in full, completed from reference TRBV29-1 and TRBJ1-2, reads SAVISQKPSRDICQRGTSLTIQCQVDSQVTMMFWYRQQPGQSLTLIATANQGSEATYESGFVIDKFPISRPNLTFSTLTVSNMSPEDSSIYLCSVRTDTNYGYTFGSGTRLTVV.

The count of this clone is one. The gene calls are TRBV18 and TRBJ2-1; 14 bases line up with TRBD2. This CDR3 is 15 amino acids long. CDR1 and CDR2 (germline): KGHSH, LQKENI. Trimming at V came to 6 bases and at J to 6 bases, leaving 4 bases not matched to a gene. For the CDR3, the DNA is TGTGCCAGCTCTTCCGGGACTAGCGGGAGCAATGAGCAGTTCTTC. Translated, it gives CASSSGTSGSNEQFF.

V is TRBV11-2 and J is TRBJ2-7, with TRBD2 identical over 9 bases. The V segment lost 3 bases and the J segment 3 bases; nucleotides outside the gene matches: 6. Germline V gene lookup returns CDR1 SGHAT and CDR2 FQNNGV. The CDR3 consists of 15 residues. The CDR3 sequence is CASSFLAGSHYEQYF. CDR3 sequence (DNA): TGTGCCAGCAGCTTTCTAGCGGGATCACACTACGAGCAGTACTTC.

This clone was counted a few times. This chain joins TRBV27 and TRBJ1-5; a possible D gene is TRBD1 (6 bases). V dropped 8 bases and J dropped 3 bases, with 11 bases sitting between them. Germline assignment: CDR1 MNHEY and CDR2 SMNVEV (reference sequence). This CDR3 is 13 amino acids long. CDR3 DNA: TGTGCCAGCGGGGACATCCCCAATCAGCCCCAGCATTTT. Translation gives CASGDIPNQPQHF.

V usage is TRBV6-5 and J usage is TRBJ1-4, with a tentative D call TRBD1 (5 bases). V lost 7 bases to trimming and J lost 5 bases, with 11 bases between them. The CDR3 extends over 13 amino acids. Germline V gene data show CDR1 as MNHEY and CDR2 as SVGAGI. The CDR3 DNA sequence: TGTGCCAGCACACCGGGACGGAATGAAAAACTGTTTTTT. This translates into CASTPGRNEKLFF.

This chain connects TRBV7-8 to TRBJ1-1; D unclear. V dropped 5 bases and J dropped 2 bases, with 12 bases sitting between them. The V gene's germline CDR1 is SGHVS and CDR2 FQNEAQ. This CDR3 has 14 residues. For the CDR3, the DNA is TGTGCCAGCAGCCCGGGCACTTCAAACACTGAAGCTTTCTTT. Encoded protein: CASSPGTSNTEAFF.

The chain uses TRBV3-1 (or the pseudogene TRBV3-2) and TRBJ1-2; D is unclear. In germline, CDR1 is LGHDT, CDR2 YNNKEL (reference sequence). Trimming stripped 0 bases from V and 4 bases from J, with 12 bases between. The CDR3 has 15 residues. CDR3 nucleotides: TGTGCCAGCAGCCAAGAAAGGCAGAGGATCTATGGCTACACCTTC. Translating it yields CASSQERQRIYGYTF.

This clone was picked up one time. The J gene is TRBJ1-4, the V gene TRBV7-6; tentative D call: TRBD1 (5 bases). The CDR3 is 15 amino acids. V shed 1 base and J shed 8 bases, with 14 bases lying between them. The germline CDR1 and CDR2 sequences are SGHVS and FNYEAQ. In nucleotides, the CDR3 is TGTGCCAGCAGCTTAGGCTTTTCAGGGAGCGAAAAACTGTTTTTT. Translation: CASSLGFSGSEKLFF.

V and J are TRBV7-6 and TRBJ2-3; TRBD2 aligns across 13 bases. The V and J ends lost 6 bases and 2 bases, in that order; junction bases with no gene match: 5. The CDR3 runs to 16 residues. Germline CDR1 and CDR2: SGHVS and FNYEAQ. The CDR3 nucleotides read TGTGCCAGCAGAACCGGGACTAGCGGGGACACAGATACGCAGTATTTT. Its translation is CASRTGTSGDTDTQYF. The whole variable domain, remainder taken from reference TRBV7-6 and TRBJ2-3, is GAGVSQSPRYKVTKRGQDVALRCDPISGHVSLYWYRQALGQGPEFLTYFNYEAQQDKSGLPNDRFSAERPEGSISTLTIQRTEQRDSAMYRCASRTGTSGDTDTQYFGPGTRLTVL.

The chain couples TRBV5-4 to TRBJ1-5; D may be TRBD1 (5 bases). V lost 3 bases, J lost 1 base, and 8 bases lay in between. This CDR3 region has 14 residues. CDR1 SGHNT and CDR2 YYREEE come from the germline V gene (reference sequence). The chain's CDR3 is CASSSGPSNQPQHF. In nucleotides, the CDR3 is TGTGCCAGCAGCTCGGGACCGAGCAATCAGCCCCAGCATTTT.

The genes are TRBV10-2 and TRBJ1-4; TRBD1 aligns across 9 bases. Germline trimming cut 6 bases from V and 5 bases from J; bases unmatched to any gene: 4. The CDR3 runs 14 residues. Germline lookup yields CDR1 WSHSY and CDR2 SAAADI. CDR3 protein: CASRGQGTNEKLFF. The CDR3 DNA follows: TGCGCCAGCAGGGGACAGGGAACAAATGAAAAACTGTTTTTT.